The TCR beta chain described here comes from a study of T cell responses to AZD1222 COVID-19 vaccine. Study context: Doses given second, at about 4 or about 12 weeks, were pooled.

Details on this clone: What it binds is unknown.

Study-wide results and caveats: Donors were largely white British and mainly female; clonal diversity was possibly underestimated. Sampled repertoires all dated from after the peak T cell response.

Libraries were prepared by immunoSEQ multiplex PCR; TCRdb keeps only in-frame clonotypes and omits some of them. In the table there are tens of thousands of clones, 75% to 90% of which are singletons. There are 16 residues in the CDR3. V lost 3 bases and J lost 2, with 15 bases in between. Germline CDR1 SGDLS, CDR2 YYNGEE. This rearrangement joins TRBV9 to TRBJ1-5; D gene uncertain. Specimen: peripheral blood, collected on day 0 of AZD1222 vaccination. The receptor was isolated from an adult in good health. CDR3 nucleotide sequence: TGTGCCAGCAGCGCCGACGGAGTGATGGGCAATCAGCCCCAGCATTTT. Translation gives CASSADGVMGNQPQHF.